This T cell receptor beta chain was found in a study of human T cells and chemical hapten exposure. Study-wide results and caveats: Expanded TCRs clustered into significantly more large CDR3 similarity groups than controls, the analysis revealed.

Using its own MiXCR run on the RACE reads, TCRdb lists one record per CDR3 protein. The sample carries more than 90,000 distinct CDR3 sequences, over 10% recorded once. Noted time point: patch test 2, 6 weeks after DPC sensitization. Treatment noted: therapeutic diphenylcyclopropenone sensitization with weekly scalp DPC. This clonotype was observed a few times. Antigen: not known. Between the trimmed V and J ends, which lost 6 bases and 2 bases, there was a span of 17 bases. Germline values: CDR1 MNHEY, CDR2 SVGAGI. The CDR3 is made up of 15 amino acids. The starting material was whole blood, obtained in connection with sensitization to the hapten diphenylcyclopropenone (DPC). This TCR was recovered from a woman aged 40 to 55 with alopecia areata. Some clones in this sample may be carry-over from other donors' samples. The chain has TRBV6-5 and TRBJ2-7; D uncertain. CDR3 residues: CASRPTTRSPYEQYF. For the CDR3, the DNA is TGTGCCAGCAGACCCACAACACGTTCTCCCTACGAGCAGTACTTC.